The next 14 T cell receptor beta chains were all read from a single sample in a study of T-cell reconstitution after alpha-beta-depleted transplantation in children. As it was prepared, the TCRbeta library received unique molecular identifiers. TCRdb analysed the PCR reads with MiXCR anew, one entry per CDR3 protein. The data show under 250,000 distinct CDR3 sequences, about 24% seen once. Sequences were derived from PBMCs, mostly from graft donor cells, sampled 360 days after TCRalphabeta/CD19-depleted stem cell transplant. The receptors stem from a female patient aged 2 to 10 who had a stem cell transplant for congenital amegakaryocytic thrombocytopenia, so the T cells may come from the graft donor.

This clonotype has just a few counts. The chain links TRBV20-1 to TRBJ2-2; perhaps TRBD2 as D (5 bases). The length of the CDR3 is 15 residues. The germline V gene encodes CDR1 DFQATT and CDR2 SNEGSKA (reference sequence). V was cut by 4 bases and J by 3 bases, with 15 bases left in between. CDR3: CSAMGVAIDTGELFF. DNA of the CDR3: TGCAGTGCTATGGGCGTAGCGATCGACACCGGGGAGCTGTTTTTT.

This sequence joins TRBV5-1 and TRBJ2-7, with 7 bases that match TRBD1. Unmatched junction bases numbered 3, after V lost 4 bases and J lost 2 bases. The CDR3 sequence is 13 residues long. In germline, CDR1 is SGHRS, CDR2 YFSETQ. This CDR3 is CASSRDSPYEQYF. The CDR3 coding sequence is TGCGCCAGCAGCAGGGACAGTCCCTACGAGCAGTACTTC. Full variable domain (outside the CDR3, taken from reference TRBV5-1 and TRBJ2-7): KAGVTQTPRYLIKTRGQQVTLSCSPISGHRSVSWYQQTPGQGLQFLFEYFSETQRNKGNFPGRFSGRQFSNSRSEMNVSTLELGDSALYLCASSRDSPYEQYFGPGTRLTVT.

The gene calls are TRBV4-2 and TRBJ2-1; 7 nucleotides align to TRBD2. The CDR3 covers 16 residues. V lost 2 bases, J lost 5 bases, and 9 bases stayed unmatched. Germline assignment: CDR1 LGHNA and CDR2 YNFKEQ. CDR3 sequence reads: CASSQILAAIHNEQFF. The CDR3 region has the DNA TGTGCCAGCAGCCAAATCCTAGCGGCCATACACAATGAGCAGTTCTTC.

The rearrangement links TRBV12-3 or TRBV12-4 to TRBJ1-5; D possibly corresponds to TRBD1 (6 bases). Deletions cut 6 bases from V and 5 bases from J, with 11 bases between. The CDR3 spans 13 residues. This CDR3 reads CASSLTGYQPQHF. The CDR3 nucleotides read TGTGCCAGCAGCCTGACAGGATATCAGCCCCAGCATTTT.

This clonotype was observed a handful of times. The chain is built from TRBV4-1 and TRBJ2-5; D is ambiguous. Germline values: CDR1 MGHRA, CDR2 YSYEKL. The CDR3 totals 15 residues. V was trimmed by 0 bases and J by 0 bases, leaving 8 bases between them. The CDR3 nucleotides read TGCGCCAGCAGCCAAGAAGGGCACCACCAAGAGACCCAGTACTTC. As protein: CASSQEGHHQETQYF.

The CDR3 DNA reads TGCGCCAGCAGCCAAGGGACGATGAACACTGAAGCTTTCTTT. The encoded protein is CASSQGTMNTEAFF. The chain recombines TRBV4-1 with TRBJ1-1; no clear D. The V gene's germline CDR1 is MGHRA and CDR2 YSYEKL. CDR3 size: 14 residues. V lost 1 base, J lost 0 bases, and 6 bases lay in between.

The CDR3 loop reads CASSVGSSSAGVTQYF. The CDR3 DNA reads TGTGCCAGCAGCGTAGGGTCATCGTCAGCGGGGGTGACCCAGTACTTC. This chain links TRBV9 with TRBJ2-5, with 8 bases aligning to TRBD2. The CDR3 spans 16 residues. The V segment lost 0 bases and the J segment 7 bases; nucleotides outside the gene matches: 11. Germline-derived CDR1 and CDR2 are SGDLS and YYNGEE.

This clonotype occurred a few times. The rearrangement links TRBV15 to TRBJ2-3; 9 nucleotides match TRBD1. This CDR3 has 14 residues. The V gene end was trimmed by 5 bases and the J gene end by 1 base; junction bases not matched to a gene: 1. Per the germline V gene, CDR1 is LNHNV and CDR2 is YYDKDF (reference sequence). CDR3 nucleotide sequence: TGTGCCACCAGCGGGGACAGGGGCACAGATACGCAGTATTTT. Translating gives CATSGDRGTDTQYF.

This chain uses TRBV7-2 with TRBJ1-1; the D is unclear. The CDR3 extends over 12 amino acids. The V gene's germline CDR1 is SGHTA and CDR2 FQGNSA. V was pared by 3 bases and J by 11 bases, with 13 bases between. In DNA, the CDR3 is TGTGCCAGCAGCTTGAGGGCCTTTGATGCTTTCTTT. Its translation: CASSLRAFDAFF.

This clonotype was detected only a few times. This chain uses TRBV29-1 with TRBJ2-1; no reliable D call. Germline V gene lookup returns CDR1 SQVTM and CDR2 ANQGSEA. The V and J ends lost 3 bases and 0 bases respectively, with 15 bases between them. The CDR3 covers 16 residues. The CDR3 loop reads CSVEVSTGGSYNEQFF. The CDR3 nucleotides are TGCAGCGTTGAGGTATCCACGGGTGGCTCCTACAATGAGCAGTTCTTC.

This clonotype was seen only a few times. The rearrangement joins TRBV30 to TRBJ2-7; perhaps D is TRBD1 or TRBD2 (5 bases each). Trimming took off 1 base at V and 3 bases at J, with 13 bases between the two ends. Germline V lookup: CDR1 GTSNPN, CDR2 SVGIG (reference sequence). There are 14 residues in the CDR3. CDR3 protein: CAWSAVGVGYEQYF. The CDR3 nucleotides are TGTGCCTGGAGTGCAGTGGGGGTCGGCTACGAGCAGTACTTC.

The chain employs TRBV7-2 and TRBJ2-7, with 8 bases aligning to TRBD1. This CDR3 has 15 amino acids. Germline assignment: CDR1 SGHTA and CDR2 FQGNSA. Unmatched junction bases numbered 7, after V lost 5 bases and J lost 1 base. Here the CDR3 reads CASSNTGGRSYEQYF. The DNA for the CDR3 is TGTGCCAGCAGCAACACAGGGGGTCGATCCTACGAGCAGTACTTC. The variable domain in full, completed from reference TRBV7-2 and TRBJ2-7, reads GAGVSQSPSNKVTEKGKDVELRCDPISGHTALYWYRQSLGQGLEFLIYFQGNSAPDKSGLPSDRFSAERTGGSVSTLTIQRTQQEDSAVYLCASSNTGGRSYEQYFGPGTRLTVT.

This clonotype has a handful of counts. The chain is built from TRBV2 and TRBJ2-7, with a weak D call TRBD2 (5 bases). Germline CDR1 reads SNHLY; CDR2 reads FYNNEI. The CDR3 consists of 13 residues. Trimming removed 8 bases at V and 4 bases at J, with 15 bases between. The chain's CDR3 is CASLGSTGYEQYF. The CDR3, as DNA: TGTGCCAGCTTAGGGAGCACTGGATACGAGCAGTACTTC.

The rearrangement links TRBV4-2 to TRBJ1-2; weak D call: TRBD1 (5 bases). V lost 3 bases and J 0 bases, leaving 11 bases between the germline ends. The CDR3 is 15 residues long. The germline CDR1 and CDR2 sequences are LGHNA and YNFKEQ. The CDR3 spells CASSHIGTSNYGYTF. The CDR3 nucleotides read TGTGCCAGCAGCCATATAGGGACCTCTAACTATGGCTACACCTTC.